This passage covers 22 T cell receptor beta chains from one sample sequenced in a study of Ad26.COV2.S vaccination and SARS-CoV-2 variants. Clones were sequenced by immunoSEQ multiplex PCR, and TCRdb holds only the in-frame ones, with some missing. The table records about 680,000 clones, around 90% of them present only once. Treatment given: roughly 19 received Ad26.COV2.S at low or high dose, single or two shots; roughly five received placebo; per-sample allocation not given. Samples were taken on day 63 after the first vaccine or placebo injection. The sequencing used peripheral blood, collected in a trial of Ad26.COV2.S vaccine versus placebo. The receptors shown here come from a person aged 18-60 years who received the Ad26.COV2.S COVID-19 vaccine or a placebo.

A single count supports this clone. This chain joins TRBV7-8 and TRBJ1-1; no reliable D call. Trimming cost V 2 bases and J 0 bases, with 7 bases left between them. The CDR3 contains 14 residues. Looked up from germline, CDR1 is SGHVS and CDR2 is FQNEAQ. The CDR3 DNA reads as TGTGCCAGCAGCTTACTGCACTTGAACACTGAAGCTTTCTTT. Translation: CASSLLHLNTEAFF.

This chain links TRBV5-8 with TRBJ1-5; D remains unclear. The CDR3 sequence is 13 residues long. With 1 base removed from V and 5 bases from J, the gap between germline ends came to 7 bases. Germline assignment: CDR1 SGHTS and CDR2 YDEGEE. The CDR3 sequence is CASSLRVHQPQHF. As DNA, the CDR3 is TGTGCCAGCAGCTTGAGGGTTCATCAGCCCCAGCATTTT.

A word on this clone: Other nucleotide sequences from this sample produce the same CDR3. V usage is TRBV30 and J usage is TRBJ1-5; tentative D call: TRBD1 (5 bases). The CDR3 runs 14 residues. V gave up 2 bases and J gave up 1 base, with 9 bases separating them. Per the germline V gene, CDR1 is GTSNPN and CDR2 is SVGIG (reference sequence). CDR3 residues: CAWSSGTSNQPQHF. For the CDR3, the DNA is TGTGCCTGGAGTTCCGGGACCAGCAATCAGCCCCAGCATTTT.

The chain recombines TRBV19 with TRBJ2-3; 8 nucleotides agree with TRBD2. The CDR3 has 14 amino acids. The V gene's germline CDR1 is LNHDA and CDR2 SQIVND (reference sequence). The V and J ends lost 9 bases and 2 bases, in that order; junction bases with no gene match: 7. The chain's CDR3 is CASGRGGPTDTQYF. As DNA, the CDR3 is TGTGCCAGCGGGAGGGGGGGCCCCACAGATACGCAGTATTTT. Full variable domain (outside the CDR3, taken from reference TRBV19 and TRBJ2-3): DGGITQSPKYLFRKEGQNVTLSCEQNLNHDAMYWYRQDPGQGLRLIYYSQIVNDFQKGDIAEGYSVSREKKESFPLTVTSAQKNPTAFYLCASGRGGPTDTQYFGPGTRLTVL.

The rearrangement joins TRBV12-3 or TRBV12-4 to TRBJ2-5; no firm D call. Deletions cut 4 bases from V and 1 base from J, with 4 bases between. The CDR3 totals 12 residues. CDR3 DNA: TGTGCCAGCAGTTCCTTCCAAGAGACCCAGTACTTC. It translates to CASSSFQETQYF.

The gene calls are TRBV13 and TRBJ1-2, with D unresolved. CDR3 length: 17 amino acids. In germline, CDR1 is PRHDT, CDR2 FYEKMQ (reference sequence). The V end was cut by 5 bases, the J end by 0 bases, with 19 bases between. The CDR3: CASSEGGLIGPNYGYTF. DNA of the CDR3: TGTGCCAGCAGCGAAGGTGGCCTAATAGGTCCTAACTATGGCTACACCTTC.

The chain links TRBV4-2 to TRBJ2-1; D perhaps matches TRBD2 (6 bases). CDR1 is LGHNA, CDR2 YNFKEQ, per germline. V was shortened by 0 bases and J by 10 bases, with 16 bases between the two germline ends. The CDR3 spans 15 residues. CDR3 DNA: TGTGCCAGCAGCCAAGATTTCGGTAGCGGAGGGGAGCAGTTCTTC. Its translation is CASSQDFGSGGEQFF.

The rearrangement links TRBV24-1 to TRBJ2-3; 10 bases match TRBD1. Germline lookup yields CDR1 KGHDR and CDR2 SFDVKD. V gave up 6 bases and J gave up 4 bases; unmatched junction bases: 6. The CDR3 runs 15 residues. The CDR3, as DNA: TGTGCCACCAGTACTCCGGGACAGGGGTCAGATACGCAGTATTTT. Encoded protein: CATSTPGQGSDTQYF.

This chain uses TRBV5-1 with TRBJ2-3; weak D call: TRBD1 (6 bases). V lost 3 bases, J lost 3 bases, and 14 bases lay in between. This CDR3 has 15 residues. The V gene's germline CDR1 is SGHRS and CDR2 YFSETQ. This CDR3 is CASSSDLQGTDTQYF. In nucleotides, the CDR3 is TGCGCCAGCAGCTCCGACCTACAGGGAACAGATACGCAGTATTTT.

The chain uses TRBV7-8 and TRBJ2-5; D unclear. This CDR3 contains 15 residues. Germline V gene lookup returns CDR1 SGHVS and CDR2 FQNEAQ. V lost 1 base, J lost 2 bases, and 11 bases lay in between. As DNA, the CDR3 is TGTGCCAGCAGCTTAGTAGGTCAGATACAAGAGACCCAGTACTTC. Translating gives CASSLVGQIQETQYF. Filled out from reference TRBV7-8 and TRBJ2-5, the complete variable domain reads GAGVSQSPRYKVAKRGQDVALRCDPISGHVSLFWYQQALGQGPEFLTYFQNEAQLDKSGLPSDRFFAERPEGSVSTLKIQRTQQEDSAVYLCASSLVGQIQETQYFGPGTRLLVL.

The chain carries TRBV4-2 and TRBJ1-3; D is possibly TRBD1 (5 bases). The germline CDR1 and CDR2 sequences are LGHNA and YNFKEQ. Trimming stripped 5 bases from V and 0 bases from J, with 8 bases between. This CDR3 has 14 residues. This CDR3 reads CASSAQGSGNTIYF. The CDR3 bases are TGTGCCAGCAGCGCCCAGGGCTCTGGAAACACCATATATTTT.

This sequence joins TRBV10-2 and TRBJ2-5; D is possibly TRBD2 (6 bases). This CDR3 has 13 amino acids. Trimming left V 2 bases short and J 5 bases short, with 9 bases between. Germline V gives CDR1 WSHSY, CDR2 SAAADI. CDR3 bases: TGCGCCAGCAGTGAGAGAGGGAGGGAGACCCAGTACTTC. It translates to CASSERGRETQYF.

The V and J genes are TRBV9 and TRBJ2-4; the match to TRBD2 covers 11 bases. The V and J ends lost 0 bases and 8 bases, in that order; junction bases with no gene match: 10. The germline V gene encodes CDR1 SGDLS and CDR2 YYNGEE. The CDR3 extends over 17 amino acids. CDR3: CASSVDATSGVIDIQYF. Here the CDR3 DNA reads TGTGCCAGCAGCGTAGATGCGACTAGCGGGGTGATAGACATTCAGTACTTC.

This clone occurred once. Written as DNA, the CDR3 is TGCGCCAGCAGCACCCAGACAGGGGGATCGCTACACGAGCAGTACTTC. Residues: CASSTQTGGSLHEQYF. The chain uses TRBV4-3 and TRBJ2-7; 9 bases agree with TRBD1. Germline V gene sequence: CDR1 LGHNA, CDR2 YSLEER. J was trimmed by 5 bases and V by 5 bases; bases with no gene match: 13. The CDR3 has 16 amino acids.

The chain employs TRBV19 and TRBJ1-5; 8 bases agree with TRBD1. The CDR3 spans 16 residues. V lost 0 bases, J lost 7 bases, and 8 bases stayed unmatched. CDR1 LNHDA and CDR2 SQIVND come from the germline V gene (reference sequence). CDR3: CASSIDGQGLRQPQHF. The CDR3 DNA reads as TGTGCCAGTAGTATAGATGGACAGGGCTTAAGGCAGCCCCAGCATTTT.

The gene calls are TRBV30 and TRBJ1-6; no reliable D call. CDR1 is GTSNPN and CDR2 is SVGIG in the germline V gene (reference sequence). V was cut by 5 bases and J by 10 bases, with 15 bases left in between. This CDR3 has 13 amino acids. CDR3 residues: CAWVNLGGSPLHF. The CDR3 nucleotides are TGTGCCTGGGTAAACCTCGGCGGGTCACCCCTCCACTTT.

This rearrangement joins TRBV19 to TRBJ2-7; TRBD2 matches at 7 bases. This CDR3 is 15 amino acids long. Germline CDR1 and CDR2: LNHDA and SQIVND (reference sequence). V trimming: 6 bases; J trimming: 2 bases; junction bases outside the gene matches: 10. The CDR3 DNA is TGTGCCAGTAGCCCGAACACGGGGGGTCCCTACGAGCAGTACTTC. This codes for CASSPNTGGPYEQYF.

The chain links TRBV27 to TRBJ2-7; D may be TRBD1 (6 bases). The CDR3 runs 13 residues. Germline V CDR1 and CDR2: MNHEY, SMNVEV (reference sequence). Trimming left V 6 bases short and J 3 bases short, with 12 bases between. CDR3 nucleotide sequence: TGTGCCAGCAGGGCAGGGGTCTTCTACGAGCAGTACTTC. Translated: CASRAGVFYEQYF.

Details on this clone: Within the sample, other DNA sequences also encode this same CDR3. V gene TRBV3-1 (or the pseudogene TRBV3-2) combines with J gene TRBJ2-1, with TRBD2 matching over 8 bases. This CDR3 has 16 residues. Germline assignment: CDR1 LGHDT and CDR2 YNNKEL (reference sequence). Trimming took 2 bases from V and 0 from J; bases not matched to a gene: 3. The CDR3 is CASSQSGGSSYNEQFF. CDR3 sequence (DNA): TGTGCCAGCAGCCAATCGGGAGGGAGCTCCTACAATGAGCAGTTCTTC.

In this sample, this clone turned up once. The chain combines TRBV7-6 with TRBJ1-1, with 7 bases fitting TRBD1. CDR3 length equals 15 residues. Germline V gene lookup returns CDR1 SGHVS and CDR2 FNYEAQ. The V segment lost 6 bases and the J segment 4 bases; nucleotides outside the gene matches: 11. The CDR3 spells CASRLERGPGTEAFF. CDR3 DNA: TGTGCCAGCAGACTCGAAAGGGGGCCTGGCACTGAAGCTTTCTTT.

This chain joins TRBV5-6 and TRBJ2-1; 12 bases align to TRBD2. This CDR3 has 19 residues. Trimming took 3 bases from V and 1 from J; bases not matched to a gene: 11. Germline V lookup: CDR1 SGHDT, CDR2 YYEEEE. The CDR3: CASSYKTSGGGGSYNEQFF. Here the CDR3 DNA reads TGTGCCAGCAGCTACAAGACTAGCGGGGGAGGTGGATCCTACAATGAGCAGTTCTTC.

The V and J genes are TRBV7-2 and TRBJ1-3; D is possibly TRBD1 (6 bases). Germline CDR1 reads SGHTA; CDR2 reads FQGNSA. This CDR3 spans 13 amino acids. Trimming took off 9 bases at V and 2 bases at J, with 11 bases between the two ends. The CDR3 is CASRGGAGNTIYF. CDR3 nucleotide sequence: TGTGCCAGTCGAGGGGGGGCTGGAAACACCATATATTTT.